The rows below give T cell receptor beta chains drawn from one sample of a study of T-cell reconstitution after alpha-beta-depleted transplantation in children. From the PCR reads, TCRdb called clonotypes with MiXCR, one entry per CDR3 protein. The data contain roughly 300,000 distinct CDR3 sequences, 11% of them singletons. The sequences come from peripheral blood, collected 180 days after TCRalphabeta/CD19-depleted stem cell transplant. These receptor sequences come from a male patient aged 2-15 years who had a stem cell transplant for chronic granulomatous disease, so the T cells may come from the graft donor. Both conserved end residues are part of each CDR3. A D gene is named only where the DNA matches it firmly. Clone sizes are given selectively: once, few, many, or a class where the clone is expanded.

D	size	J	length	V	CDR3	DNA
NA	few	TRBJ2-3	14	TRBV28	CASSLRFRTDTQYF	TGTGCCAGCAGTTTAAGGTTCCGCACAGATACGCAGTATTTT
TRBD2	few	TRBJ2-2	17	TRBV12-3/TRBV12-4	CASIFRLAGVYTGELFF	TGTGCCAGCATTTTCAGACTAGCGGGAGTTTACACCGGGGAGCTGTTTTTT
NA	many	TRBJ2-4	16	TRBV20-1	CSARNDEGWSKNIQYF	TGCAGTGCTAGGAATGATGAGGGGTGGTCCAAAAACATTCAGTACTTC
NA	many	TRBJ2-1	15	TRBV5-6	CASMPQHNTYNEQFF	TGTGCCAGCATGCCCCAACATAATACCTACAATGAGCAGTTCTTC
NA	many	TRBJ2-5	15	TRBV29-1	CSVGFAGRGGETQYF	TGCAGCGTAGGCTTCGCGGGGAGAGGGGGAGAGACCCAGTACTTC
NA	many	TRBJ2-1	16	TRBV9	CASAGHLQGSYNEQFF	TGTGCCAGCGCCGGACACTTACAAGGCTCCTACAATGAGCAGTTCTTC
TRBD2	many	TRBJ2-4	16	TRBV18	CASSPPFSGRGTIQYF	TGTGCCAGCTCACCACCGTTTAGCGGGAGGGGAACAATTCAGTACTTC
NA	many	TRBJ2-3	13	TRBV27	CASSSRGGFTQYF	TGTGCCAGCAGTTCCCGGGGCGGATTTACGCAGTATTTT
TRBD2	many	TRBJ2-5	14	TRBV5-1	CASSLQLAGETQYF	TGCGCCAGCAGCCTACAGCTAGCGGGAGAGACCCAGTACTTC
NA	many	TRBJ2-1	16	TRBV7-6	CASSLIRRDFYNEQFF	TGTGCCAGCAGCTTAATCCGGCGCGACTTCTACAATGAGCAGTTCTTC
NA	many	TRBJ2-1	14	TRBV29-1	CSVVGSGPYNEQFF	TGCAGCGTTGTAGGTTCGGGGCCCTACAATGAGCAGTTCTTC
TRBD1	many	TRBJ2-1	15	TRBV28	CASSWDRAFNDEQFF	TGTGCCAGCAGCTGGGACAGGGCGTTTAATGATGAGCAGTTCTTC
NA	many	TRBJ2-3	14	TRBV20-1	CSASRDTSTDTQYF	TGCAGTGCTAGCCGGGATACTAGCACAGATACGCAGTATTTT
TRBD2	many	TRBJ2-1	12	TRBV5-1	CASSLSSGSEFF	TGCGCCAGCAGCTTGAGTAGCGGGAGTGAGTTCTTC
NA	NA	TRBJ2-1	16	TRBV10-1	CASSRTGRPTHNEQFF	TGCGCCAGCAGTAGGACGGGCCGCCCTACCCACAATGAGCAGTTCTTC
NA	many	TRBJ1-5	14	TRBV20-1	CSASRATGNQPQHF	TGCAGTGCTAGTCGGGCAACCGGCAATCAGCCCCAGCATTTT
TRBD1	many	TRBJ2-6	19	TRBV5-1	CASSFFKTGGVSGANVLTF	TGCGCCAGCAGCTTTTTTAAGACAGGGGGAGTCTCTGGGGCCAACGTCCTGACTTTC
NA	many	TRBJ2-2	12	TRBV29-1	CSVEDQAGELFF	TGCAGCGTTGAAGACCAGGCCGGGGAGCTGTTTTTT
NA	NA	TRBJ1-2	16	TRBV29-1	CSVEGEEWGSLYGYTF	TGCAGCGTTGAAGGGGAGGAGTGGGGATCCCTCTATGGCTACACCTTC
TRBD1	many	TRBJ2-7	15	TRBV20-1	CSAEIWDRDSEEQYF	TGCAGTGCGGAAATATGGGACAGGGACTCTGAGGAGCAGTACTTC
NA	many	TRBJ2-4	18	TRBV12-3/TRBV12-4	CASSLEFAQPPVKNIQYF	TGTGCCAGCAGTTTAGAGTTCGCACAGCCGCCCGTCAAAAACATTCAGTACTTC
TRBD2	many	TRBJ2-2	16	TRBV5-1	CASSPLGLAETGELFF	TGCGCCAGCAGCCCTCTGGGGCTAGCGGAGACCGGGGAGCTGTTTTTT
NA	many	TRBJ2-7	15	TRBV28	CASTLGARFPYEQYF	TGTGCCAGCACCCTCGGGGCTAGATTTCCCTACGAGCAGTACTTC
NA	many	TRBJ2-1	13	TRBV11-3	CASSLESKAEQFF	TGTGCCAGCAGCTTAGAATCTAAAGCTGAGCAGTTCTTC
TRBD1	many	TRBJ2-2	13	TRBV10-3	CATDRGSTGELFF	TGTGCCACCGACAGGGGAAGCACCGGGGAGCTGTTTTTT
TRBD2	many	TRBJ2-1	16	TRBV29-1	CSVDGLSGGTYNEQFF	TGCAGCGTGGATGGGCTTAGCGGGGGGACCTACAATGAGCAGTTCTTC
TRBD1	many	TRBJ2-5	17	TRBV12-3/TRBV12-4	CASSLAQGTGGAKTQYF	TGTGCCAGCAGTTTAGCCCAGGGGACAGGGGGCGCAAAGACCCAGTACTTC
TRBD2	many	TRBJ2-2	15	TRBV7-8	CASSWGLAGTGELFF	TGTGCCAGCAGCTGGGGACTAGCGGGAACCGGGGAGCTGTTTTTT
NA	many	TRBJ2-1	13	TRBV27	CASSPRSYNEQFF	TGTGCCAGCAGTCCCCGGTCCTACAATGAGCAGTTCTTC
NA	many	TRBJ2-7	15	TRBV5-6	CASSLFVDSLYEQYF	TGTGCCAGCAGCTTGTTCGTAGATTCACTCTACGAGCAGTACTTC
TRBD1	many	TRBJ2-7	14	TRBV20-1	CSASRRDRGGEQYF	TGCAGTGCTAGCCGGCGGGACAGGGGAGGGGAGCAGTACTTC
NA	many	TRBJ2-1	14	TRBV5-1	CASSLGSDYNEQFF	TGCGCCAGCAGCTTGGGTAGCGACTACAATGAGCAGTTCTTC
TRBD2	many	TRBJ2-1	17	TRBV20-1	CSARTSGGLSSYNEQFF	TGCAGTGCCCGGACTAGCGGGGGCCTTAGCTCCTACAATGAGCAGTTCTTC